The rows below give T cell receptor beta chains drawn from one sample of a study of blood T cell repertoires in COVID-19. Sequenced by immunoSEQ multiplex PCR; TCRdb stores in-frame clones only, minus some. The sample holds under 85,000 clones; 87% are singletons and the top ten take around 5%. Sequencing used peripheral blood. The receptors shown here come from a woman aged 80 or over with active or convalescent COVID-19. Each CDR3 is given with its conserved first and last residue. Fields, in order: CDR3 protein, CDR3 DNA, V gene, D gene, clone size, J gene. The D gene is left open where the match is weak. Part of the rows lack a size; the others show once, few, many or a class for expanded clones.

cdr3_aa: CASSPVGTATYWGYTF
cdr3_nt: TGTGCCAGCAGTCCCGTTGGAACAGCTACTTACTGGGGCTACACCTTC
v_call: TRBV6-2/TRBV6-3
d_call: -
clone_size: -
j_call: TRBJ1-2

cdr3_aa: CASSVRYVASNQPQHF
cdr3_nt: TGTGCCAGCAGTGTACGGTACGTCGCCTCCAATCAGCCCCAGCATTTT
v_call: TRBV6-1
d_call: -
clone_size: -
j_call: TRBJ1-5

cdr3_aa: CASSQTQGGEQFF
cdr3_nt: TGTGCCAGCAGCCAGACACAGGGGGGAGAGCAGTTCTTC
v_call: TRBV14
d_call: TRBD1
clone_size: -
j_call: TRBJ2-1

cdr3_aa: CASSLAGFGPVGEQFF
cdr3_nt: TGTGCCAGCAGCTTAGCGGGTTTTGGGCCCGTTGGTGAGCAGTTCTTC
v_call: TRBV7-9
d_call: -
clone_size: -
j_call: TRBJ2-1

cdr3_aa: CASSPIRGEDTGELFF
cdr3_nt: TGTGCCAGCAGCCCCATCCGGGGGGAGGACACCGGGGAGCTGTTTTTT
v_call: TRBV4-2
d_call: TRBD2
clone_size: -
j_call: TRBJ2-2

cdr3_aa: CASSLARGRGNEQFF
cdr3_nt: TGTGCCAGCAGCTTAGCGCGAGGGAGGGGCAATGAGCAGTTCTTC
v_call: TRBV7-2
d_call: TRBD2
clone_size: -
j_call: TRBJ2-1

cdr3_aa: CASRGREGLNEQFF
cdr3_nt: TGTGCCAGCCGAGGGCGGGAGGGCCTGAATGAGCAGTTCTTC
v_call: TRBV2
d_call: TRBD2
clone_size: -
j_call: TRBJ2-1

cdr3_aa: CASSFQGRETQYF
cdr3_nt: TGTGCCAGCAGCTTTCAGGGGCGAGAGACCCAGTACTTC
v_call: TRBV11-2
d_call: -
clone_size: -
j_call: TRBJ2-5

cdr3_aa: CSVGGTGAGNTIYF
cdr3_nt: TGCAGCGTTGGTGGGACAGGGGCTGGAAACACCATATATTTT
v_call: TRBV29-1
d_call: TRBD1
clone_size: -
j_call: TRBJ1-3

cdr3_aa: CASSLQGTGELFF
cdr3_nt: TGTGCCAGCAGTCTACAGGGGACCGGGGAGCTGTTTTTT
v_call: TRBV6-2/TRBV6-3
d_call: TRBD1
clone_size: -
j_call: TRBJ2-2

cdr3_aa: CASSPSRGVSYGYTF
cdr3_nt: TGTGCCAGCAGCCCTTCGCGGGGGGTTAGCTATGGCTACACCTTC
v_call: TRBV7-2
d_call: -
clone_size: once
j_call: TRBJ1-2

cdr3_aa: CASSSSGSYNEQFF
cdr3_nt: TGCGCCAGCAGCTCGTCAGGATCCTACAATGAGCAGTTCTTC
v_call: TRBV5-1
d_call: -
clone_size: -
j_call: TRBJ2-1

cdr3_aa: CASRREGAIQETQYF
cdr3_nt: TGTGCCAGCAGGCGAGAGGGGGCAATCCAAGAGACCCAGTACTTC
v_call: TRBV6-5
d_call: TRBD1
clone_size: -
j_call: TRBJ2-5

cdr3_aa: CATSDSGQSDTSGEQYF
cdr3_nt: TGTGCCACCAGTGATTCAGGACAGAGCGATACCTCTGGGGAGCAGTACTTC
v_call: TRBV24-1
d_call: -
clone_size: -
j_call: TRBJ2-7

cdr3_aa: CASSAAINEKLFF
cdr3_nt: TGTGCCAGTAGTGCCGCGATTAATGAAAAACTGTTTTTT
v_call: TRBV19
d_call: -
clone_size: -
j_call: TRBJ1-4

cdr3_aa: CASSARDSVEKLFF
cdr3_nt: TGTGCCAGCAGCGCCCGGGACAGTGTTGAAAAACTGTTTTTT
v_call: TRBV7-4
d_call: TRBD1
clone_size: few
j_call: TRBJ1-4

cdr3_aa: CASYLRDRGHVEQFF
cdr3_nt: TGTGCCAGCTACCTCCGGGACAGGGGGCACGTTGAGCAGTTCTTC
v_call: TRBV27
d_call: TRBD1
clone_size: -
j_call: TRBJ2-1

cdr3_aa: CASSFPHAGQGAKNIQYF
cdr3_nt: TGTGCCAGCAGCTTTCCCCACGCTGGACAGGGAGCGAAAAACATTCAGTACTTC
v_call: TRBV28
d_call: TRBD1
clone_size: -
j_call: TRBJ2-4

cdr3_aa: CASSSWGGNNEQFF
cdr3_nt: TGTGCCAGCAGCTCTTGGGGAGGCAACAATGAGCAGTTCTTC
v_call: TRBV11-2
d_call: -
clone_size: -
j_call: TRBJ2-1

cdr3_aa: CARNHITGAPEGYTF
cdr3_nt: TGTGCCAGAAATCATATCACAGGGGCGCCTGAGGGCTACACCTTC
v_call: TRBV5-3
d_call: TRBD1
clone_size: -
j_call: TRBJ1-2

cdr3_aa: CSIPLTGGINYGYTF
cdr3_nt: TGCAGCATTCCTCTTACAGGGGGCATTAACTATGGCTACACCTTC
v_call: TRBV29-1
d_call: TRBD1
clone_size: -
j_call: TRBJ1-2

cdr3_aa: CASSVGDRNSPLHF
cdr3_nt: TGCGCCAGCAGTGTCGGGGACAGGAATTCACCCCTCCACTTT
v_call: TRBV10-2
d_call: TRBD1
clone_size: -
j_call: TRBJ1-6

cdr3_aa: CASSVEDFGQPYNEQFF
cdr3_nt: TGTGCCAGCAGCGTAGAGGACTTCGGGCAGCCCTACAATGAGCAGTTCTTC
v_call: TRBV9
d_call: -
clone_size: -
j_call: TRBJ2-1

cdr3_aa: CATSRGGGPHEQFF
cdr3_nt: TGTGCCACCAGCAGGGGGGGAGGGCCCCATGAGCAGTTCTTC
v_call: TRBV15
d_call: TRBD2
clone_size: once
j_call: TRBJ2-1

cdr3_aa: CASSLVGGETGQPQHF
cdr3_nt: TGTGCCAGCAGCTTAGTCGGGGGAGAGACGGGCCAGCCCCAGCATTTT
v_call: TRBV7-8
d_call: -
clone_size: few
j_call: TRBJ1-5

cdr3_aa: CASSLGSQETQYF
cdr3_nt: TGTGCCAGCAGCTTGGGCAGCCAAGAGACCCAGTACTTC
v_call: TRBV7-2
d_call: -
clone_size: -
j_call: TRBJ2-5

cdr3_aa: CASSQFSGFGDTEAFF
cdr3_nt: TGCGCCAGCAGCCAATTCTCAGGCTTCGGGGACACTGAAGCTTTCTTT
v_call: TRBV4-3
d_call: -
clone_size: -
j_call: TRBJ1-1

cdr3_aa: CATSDRSYEQYF
cdr3_nt: TGTGCCACCTCCGACAGGAGCTACGAGCAGTACTTC
v_call: TRBV24-1
d_call: -
clone_size: few
j_call: TRBJ2-7

cdr3_aa: CASKSGGGVYEQYF
cdr3_nt: TGCGCCAGCAAGTCCGGGGGGGGCGTCTACGAGCAGTACTTC
v_call: TRBV10-2
d_call: TRBD2
clone_size: -
j_call: TRBJ2-7

cdr3_aa: CASSPGQGLTHEQYF
cdr3_nt: TGTGCCAGCAGCCCAGGACAGGGTCTTACTCACGAGCAGTACTTC
v_call: TRBV5-5
d_call: TRBD1
clone_size: -
j_call: TRBJ2-7

cdr3_aa: CASSGQPTDTQYF
cdr3_nt: TGTGCCAGCAGCGGACAGCCCACAGATACGCAGTATTTT
v_call: TRBV28
d_call: -
clone_size: -
j_call: TRBJ2-3

cdr3_aa: CASSYSRNYGYTF
cdr3_nt: TGTGCCAGCAGTTACTCACGGAACTATGGCTACACCTTC
v_call: TRBV6-2/TRBV6-3
d_call: -
clone_size: -
j_call: TRBJ1-2

cdr3_aa: CASSRTSGGDYEQFF
cdr3_nt: TGTGCCAGCAGCCGGACTAGCGGGGGGGATTATGAGCAGTTCTTC
v_call: TRBV11-2
d_call: TRBD2
clone_size: -
j_call: TRBJ2-1

cdr3_aa: CSASRRGGSNEQFF
cdr3_nt: TGCAGTGCTAGTCGGCGGGGGGGTAGCAATGAGCAGTTCTTC
v_call: TRBV20-1
d_call: TRBD2
clone_size: -
j_call: TRBJ2-1

cdr3_aa: CASSPSGVRETQYF
cdr3_nt: TGCGCCAGCAGCCCAAGCGGGGTCCGGGAGACCCAGTACTTC
v_call: TRBV4-1
d_call: TRBD2
clone_size: -
j_call: TRBJ2-5

cdr3_aa: CASSPGQLRTDTQYF
cdr3_nt: TGCGCCAGCAGCCCGGGACAGCTCCGCACAGATACGCAGTATTTT
v_call: TRBV4-1
d_call: TRBD1
clone_size: -
j_call: TRBJ2-3

cdr3_aa: CASSLLSSSWKGADTQYF
cdr3_nt: TGTGCCAGCAGCTTGTTGAGTTCGTCGTGGAAGGGGGCAGATACGCAGTATTTT
v_call: TRBV5-8
d_call: -
clone_size: -
j_call: TRBJ2-3

cdr3_aa: CSVTTRDEQYF
cdr3_nt: TGCAGCGTTACGACCAGGGACGAGCAGTACTTC
v_call: TRBV29-1
d_call: -
clone_size: -
j_call: TRBJ2-7

cdr3_aa: CASSPLRGVSNTGELFF
cdr3_nt: TGTGCCAGCAGCCCTCTGCGGGGGGTCTCGAACACCGGGGAGCTGTTTTTT
v_call: TRBV3-1/TRBV3-2
d_call: TRBD2
clone_size: -
j_call: TRBJ2-2

cdr3_aa: CASSLMVAGDTQYF
cdr3_nt: TGTGCCAGCAGCTTAATGGTGGCGGGGGATACGCAGTATTTT
v_call: TRBV7-3
d_call: -
clone_size: -
j_call: TRBJ2-3

cdr3_aa: CASSTSEGRSSIQYF
cdr3_nt: TGTGCCAGTAGTACCTCGGAGGGGAGGTCAAGCATTCAGTACTTC
v_call: TRBV19
d_call: -
clone_size: -
j_call: TRBJ2-4

cdr3_aa: CASSQVVTVNTEAFF
cdr3_nt: TGCGCCAGCAGCCAAGTCGTTACAGTCAACACTGAAGCTTTCTTT
v_call: TRBV4-3
d_call: -
clone_size: -
j_call: TRBJ1-1

cdr3_aa: CASGGIGGSGNEQFF
cdr3_nt: TGCGCCAGCGGAGGGATAGGCGGGAGCGGCAATGAGCAGTTCTTC
v_call: TRBV4-1
d_call: TRBD2
clone_size: -
j_call: TRBJ2-1

cdr3_aa: CASSSGQETQYF
cdr3_nt: TGTGCCAGCTCGTCCGGCCAAGAGACCCAGTACTTC
v_call: TRBV19
d_call: -
clone_size: -
j_call: TRBJ2-5